This record concerns one T cell receptor beta chain sequence. Its cognate antigen is unknown. The sample has other DNA sequences that encode this CDR3 too. This sample was included in a study of CD4 T cells in relation to SARS-CoV-2 and coronaviruses. Study context: Negative control cultures got HIV-1 Nef peptides or no peptide.

Sequencing used immunoSEQ multiplex PCR; TCRdb keeps in-frame clones, though not all of them. Of 20,000 to 25,000 clones listed, roughly 80% are singletons. General study findings and limits: Crossreactive clones expanded significantly less to SARS-CoV-2 than monoreactive clones.

CD4+ T cells from unexposed donors were obtained before the COVID-19 pandemic (2011-2018). CD4+ T cells were isolated from the cells after 10 days of culture. Testing used SARS-CoV-2 S/N and four cold-coronavirus spikes on unexposed-donor CD4+ T cells, cells permitting. The clonotype originates from a human donor in good health. Material for sequencing was CD4+ T cells from PBMCs, cultured in vitro.

Written as DNA, the CDR3 is TGTGCCAGCAGCTTAAAGGGAGGGGAGACCCAGTACTTC. Its protein is CASSLKGGETQYF. The chain has TRBV7-3 and TRBJ2-5; 7 bases match TRBD2. The V gene's germline CDR1 is SGHTA and CDR2 FQGTGA. The CDR3 runs 13 residues. The trim removed 1 base at V and 5 bases at J, leaving 1 base unmatched.